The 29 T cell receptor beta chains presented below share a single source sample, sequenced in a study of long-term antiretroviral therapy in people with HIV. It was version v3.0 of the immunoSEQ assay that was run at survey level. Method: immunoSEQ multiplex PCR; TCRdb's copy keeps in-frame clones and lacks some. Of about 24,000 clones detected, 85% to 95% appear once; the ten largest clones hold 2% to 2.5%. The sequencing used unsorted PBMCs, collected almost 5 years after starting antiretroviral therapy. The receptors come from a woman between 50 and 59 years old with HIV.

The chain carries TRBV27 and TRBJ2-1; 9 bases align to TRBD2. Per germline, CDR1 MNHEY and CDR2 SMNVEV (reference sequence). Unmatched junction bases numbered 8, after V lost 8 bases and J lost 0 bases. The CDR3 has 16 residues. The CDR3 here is CASPWREGCSYNEQFF. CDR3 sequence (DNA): TGTGCCAGCCCTTGGCGGGAGGGCTGCTCCTACAATGAGCAGTTCTTC.

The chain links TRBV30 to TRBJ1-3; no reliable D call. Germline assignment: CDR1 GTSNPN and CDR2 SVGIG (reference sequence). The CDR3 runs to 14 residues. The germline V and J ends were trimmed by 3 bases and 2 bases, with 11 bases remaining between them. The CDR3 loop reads CAWRGGGAGNTIYF. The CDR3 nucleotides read TGTGCCTGGAGAGGCGGCGGGGCTGGAAACACCATATATTTT.

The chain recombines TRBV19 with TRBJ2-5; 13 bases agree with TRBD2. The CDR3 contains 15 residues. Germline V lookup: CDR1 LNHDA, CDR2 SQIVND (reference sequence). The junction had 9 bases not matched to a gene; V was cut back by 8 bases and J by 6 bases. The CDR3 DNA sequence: TGTGCCAGTGCCAGCCTCGGGACTAGCGGGAAGACCCAGTACTTC. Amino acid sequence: CASASLGTSGKTQYF.

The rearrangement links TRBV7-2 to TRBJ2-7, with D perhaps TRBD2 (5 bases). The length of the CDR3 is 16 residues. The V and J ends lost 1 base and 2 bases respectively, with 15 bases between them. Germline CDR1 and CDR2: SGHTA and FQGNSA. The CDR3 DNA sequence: TGTGCCAGCAGCTTAGTAGAGCTAGCCCCCGCCTACGAGCAGTACTTC. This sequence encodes CASSLVELAPAYEQYF.

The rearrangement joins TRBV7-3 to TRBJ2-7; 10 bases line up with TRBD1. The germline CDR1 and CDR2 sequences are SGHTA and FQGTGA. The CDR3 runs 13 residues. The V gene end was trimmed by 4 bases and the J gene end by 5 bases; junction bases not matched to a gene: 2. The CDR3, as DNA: TGTGCCAGCAGCTCGGACAGGGGGAACGAGCAGTACTTC. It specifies CASSSDRGNEQYF.

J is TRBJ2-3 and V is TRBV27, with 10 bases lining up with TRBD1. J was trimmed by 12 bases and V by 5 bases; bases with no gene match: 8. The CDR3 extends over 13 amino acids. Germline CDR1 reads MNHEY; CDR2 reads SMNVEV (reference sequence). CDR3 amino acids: CASSPPRQGAQYF. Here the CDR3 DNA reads TGTGCCAGCAGTCCACCTCGACAGGGGGCCCAGTATTTT.

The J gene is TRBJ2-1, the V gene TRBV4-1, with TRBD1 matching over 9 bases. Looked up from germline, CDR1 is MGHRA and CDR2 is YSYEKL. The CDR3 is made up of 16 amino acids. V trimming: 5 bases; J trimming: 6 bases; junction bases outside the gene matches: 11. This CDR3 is CASSYRGQGPSNEQFF. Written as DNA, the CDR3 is TGCGCCAGCAGCTACCGGGGACAGGGCCCCTCCAATGAGCAGTTCTTC.

Here the CDR3 reads CASLNALGGKDSSTDTQYF. CDR3 nucleotides: TGTGCCAGCCTTAACGCCCTAGGGGGAAAGGATTCTAGCACAGATACGCAGTATTTT. V and J are TRBV28 and TRBJ2-3, with D maybe TRBD1 (6 bases). CDR1 and CDR2 from the germline V gene are MDHEN and SYDVKM. This CDR3 is 19 amino acids long. Trimming cost V 8 bases and J 0 bases, with 27 bases left between them.

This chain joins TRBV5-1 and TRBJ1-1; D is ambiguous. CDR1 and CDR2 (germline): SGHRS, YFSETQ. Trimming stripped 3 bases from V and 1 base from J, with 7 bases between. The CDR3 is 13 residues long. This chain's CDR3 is CASSSPPNTEAFF. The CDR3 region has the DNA TGCGCCAGCAGCTCTCCTCCGAACACTGAAGCTTTCTTT. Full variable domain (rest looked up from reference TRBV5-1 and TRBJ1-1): KAGVTQTPRYLIKTRGQQVTLSCSPISGHRSVSWYQQTPGQGLQFLFEYFSETQRNKGNFPGRFSGRQFSNSRSEMNVSTLELGDSALYLCASSSPPNTEAFFGQGTRLTVV.

Written as DNA, the CDR3 is TGTGCCAGCAGCCTCCCGGGACAGGGGATGGCCAACGTCCTGACTTTC. Its protein is CASSLPGQGMANVLTF. The J gene is TRBJ2-6, the V gene TRBV28; TRBD1 agrees at 10 bases. V lost 6 bases to trimming and J lost 6 bases; unmatched junction nucleotides: 8. The CDR3 is made up of 16 amino acids. CDR1 is MDHEN, CDR2 SYDVKM, per germline. The complete variable domain, with remaining parts taken from reference TRBV28 and TRBJ2-6, reads DVKVTQSSRYLVKRTGEKVFLECVQDMDHENMFWYRQDPGLGLRLIYFSYDVKMKEKGDIPEGYSVSREKKERFSLILESASTNQTSMYLCASSLPGQGMANVLTFGAGSRLTVL.

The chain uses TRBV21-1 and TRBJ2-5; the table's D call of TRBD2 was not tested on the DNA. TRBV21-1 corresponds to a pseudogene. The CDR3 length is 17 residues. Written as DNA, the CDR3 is TGTGCCAGCAGAGAAGACTTCCTTAAGCCGCAGCAAGAGACCCAGTACTTC. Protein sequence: CASREDFLKPQQETQYF.

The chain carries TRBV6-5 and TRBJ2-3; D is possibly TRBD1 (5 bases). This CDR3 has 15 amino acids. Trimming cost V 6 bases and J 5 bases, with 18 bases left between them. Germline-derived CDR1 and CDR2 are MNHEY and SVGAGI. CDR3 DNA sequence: TGTGCCAGCAGCCATAAAGGGGCTATCGGAGATACGCAGTATTTT. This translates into CASSHKGAIGDTQYF.

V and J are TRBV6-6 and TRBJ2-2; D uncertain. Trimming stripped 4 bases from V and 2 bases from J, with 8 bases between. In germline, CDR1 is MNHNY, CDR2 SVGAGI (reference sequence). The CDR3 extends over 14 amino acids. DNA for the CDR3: TGTGCCAGCAGTTTTGACATCAACACCGGGGAGCTGTTTTTT. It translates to CASSFDINTGELFF.

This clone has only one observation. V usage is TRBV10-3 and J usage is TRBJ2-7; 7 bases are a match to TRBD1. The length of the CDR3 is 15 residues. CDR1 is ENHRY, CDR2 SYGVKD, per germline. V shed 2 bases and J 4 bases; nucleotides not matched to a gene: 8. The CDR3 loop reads CAISEGQVNRYEQYF. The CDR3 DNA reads TGTGCCATCAGTGAGGGACAGGTGAACAGATACGAGCAGTACTTC.

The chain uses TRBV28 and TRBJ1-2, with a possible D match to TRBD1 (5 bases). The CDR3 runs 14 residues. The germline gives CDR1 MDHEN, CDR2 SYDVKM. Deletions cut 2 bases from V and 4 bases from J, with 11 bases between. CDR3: CASSLRGRGYGYTF. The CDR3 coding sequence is TGTGCCAGCAGTTTACGGGGGAGGGGCTATGGCTACACCTTC.

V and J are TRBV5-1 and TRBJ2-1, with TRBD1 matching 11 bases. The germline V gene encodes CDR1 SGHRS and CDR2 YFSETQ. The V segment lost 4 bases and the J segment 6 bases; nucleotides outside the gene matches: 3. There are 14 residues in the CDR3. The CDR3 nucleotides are TGCGCCAGCAGCCTAGGGACAGGGGGCAATGAGCAGTTCTTC. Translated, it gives CASSLGTGGNEQFF.

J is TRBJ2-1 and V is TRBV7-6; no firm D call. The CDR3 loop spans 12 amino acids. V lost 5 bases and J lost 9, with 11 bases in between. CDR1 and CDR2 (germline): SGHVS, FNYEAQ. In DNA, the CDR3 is TGTGCCAGCAGCCTGCAGGCCGGTGAGCAGTTCTTC. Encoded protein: CASSLQAGEQFF.

DNA for the CDR3: TGTGCCAGTAGTATACAGGTTGGGTACGAGCAGTACTTC. Protein product: CASSIQVGYEQYF. This rearrangement joins TRBV19 to TRBJ2-7; D unresolved. The V gene lost 2 bases and the J gene lost 4 bases, with 9 bases spanning the gap. This CDR3 is 13 amino acids long. Looked up from germline, CDR1 is LNHDA and CDR2 is SQIVND (reference sequence).

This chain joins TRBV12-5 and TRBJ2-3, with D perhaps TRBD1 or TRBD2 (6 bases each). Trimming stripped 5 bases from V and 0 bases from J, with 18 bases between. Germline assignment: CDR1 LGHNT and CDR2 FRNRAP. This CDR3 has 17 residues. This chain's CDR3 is CASGPTAGEASTDTQYF. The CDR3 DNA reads TGTGCTAGTGGTCCGACAGCAGGGGAGGCTAGCACAGATACGCAGTATTTT.

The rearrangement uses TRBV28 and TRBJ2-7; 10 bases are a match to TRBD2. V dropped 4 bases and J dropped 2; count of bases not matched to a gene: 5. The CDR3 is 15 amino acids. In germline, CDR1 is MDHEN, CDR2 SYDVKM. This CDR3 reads CASSSSGSGPYEQYF. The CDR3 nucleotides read TGTGCCAGCAGTTCTAGCGGGAGTGGACCCTACGAGCAGTACTTC.

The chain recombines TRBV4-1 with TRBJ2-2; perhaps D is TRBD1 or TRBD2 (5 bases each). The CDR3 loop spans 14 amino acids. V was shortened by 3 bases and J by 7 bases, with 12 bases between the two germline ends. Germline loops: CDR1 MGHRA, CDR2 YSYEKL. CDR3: CASSHGDGVGELFF. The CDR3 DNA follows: TGCGCCAGCAGCCATGGGGACGGGGTCGGGGAGCTGTTTTTT.

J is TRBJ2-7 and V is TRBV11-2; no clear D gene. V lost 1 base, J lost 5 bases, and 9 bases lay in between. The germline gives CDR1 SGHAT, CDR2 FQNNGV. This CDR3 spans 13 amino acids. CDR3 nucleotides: TGTGCCAGCAGCTTAGGCGGAGAAAACGAGCAGTACTTC. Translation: CASSLGGENEQYF.

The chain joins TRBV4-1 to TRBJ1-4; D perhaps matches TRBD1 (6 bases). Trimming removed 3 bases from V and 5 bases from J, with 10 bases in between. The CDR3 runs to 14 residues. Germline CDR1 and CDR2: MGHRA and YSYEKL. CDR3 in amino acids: CASSQGQGNEKLFF. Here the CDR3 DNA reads TGCGCCAGCAGCCAGGGGCAGGGGAATGAAAAACTGTTTTTT.

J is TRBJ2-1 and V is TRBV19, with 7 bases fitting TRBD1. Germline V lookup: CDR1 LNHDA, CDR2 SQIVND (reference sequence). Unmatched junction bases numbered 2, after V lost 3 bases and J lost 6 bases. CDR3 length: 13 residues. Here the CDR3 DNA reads TGTGCCAGTAGTATCGGGACAGCCAATGAGCAGTTCTTC. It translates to CASSIGTANEQFF.

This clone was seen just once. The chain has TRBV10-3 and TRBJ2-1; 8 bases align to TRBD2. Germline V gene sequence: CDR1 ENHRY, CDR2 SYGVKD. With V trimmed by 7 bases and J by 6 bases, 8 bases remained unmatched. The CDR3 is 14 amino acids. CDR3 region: CAIKGAGGFNEQFF. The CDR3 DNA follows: TGTGCCATCAAAGGGGCGGGGGGTTTCAATGAGCAGTTCTTC.

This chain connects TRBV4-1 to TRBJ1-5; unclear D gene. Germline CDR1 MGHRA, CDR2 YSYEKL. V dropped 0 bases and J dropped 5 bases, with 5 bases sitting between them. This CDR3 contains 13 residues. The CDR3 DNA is TGCGCCAGCAGCCAAGATACTGATCAGCCCCAGCATTTT. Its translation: CASSQDTDQPQHF.

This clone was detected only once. The CDR3 reads CASSFVSTDTQYF. CDR3 sequence (DNA): TGTGCCAGCAGCTTCGTCTCCACAGATACGCAGTATTTT. The chain is built from TRBV5-4 and TRBJ2-3; the D is unclear. Trimming left V 2 bases short and J 2 bases short, with 6 bases between. Germline V gene data show CDR1 as SGHNT and CDR2 as YYREEE (reference sequence). The length of the CDR3 is 13 residues.

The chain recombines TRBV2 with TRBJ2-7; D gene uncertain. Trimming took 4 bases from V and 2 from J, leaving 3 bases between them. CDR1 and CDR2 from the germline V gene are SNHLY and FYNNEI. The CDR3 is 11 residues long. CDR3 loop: CASSGAYEQYF. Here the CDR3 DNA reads TGTGCCAGCAGTGGAGCCTACGAGCAGTACTTC.

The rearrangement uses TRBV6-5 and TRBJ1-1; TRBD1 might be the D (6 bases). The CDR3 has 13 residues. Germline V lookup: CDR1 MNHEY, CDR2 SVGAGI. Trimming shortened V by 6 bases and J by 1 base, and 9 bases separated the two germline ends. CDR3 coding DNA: TGTGCCAGCAGAACACAGGGGAACACTGAAGCTTTCTTT. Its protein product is CASRTQGNTEAFF.